This is a list of T cell receptor beta chains from one sample in a study of shared clonotypes between healthy human individuals. This table comes from immunoSEQ multiplex PCR, and its TCRdb copy is limited to in-frame clones, with some not included. The profile shows hundreds of thousands of clones, almost 97% of them singletons. Sequencing was performed on naive CD4+ T cells sorted from blood. Every receptor here comes from a woman aged 30 to 39 in good health. The CDR3 runs from the conserved cysteine through the conserved F or W. A D gene is named only where the DNA matches it firmly. Some rows mark clone size as missing; the rest say once, few, many or name a class of expanded clone.

V gene: TRBV19
D gene: TRBD1
J gene: TRBJ2-3
clone size: NA
CDR3 DNA: TGTGCCAGTTGTCCGACAGGGGTCACAGATACGCAGTATTTT
CDR3 protein: CASCPTGVTDTQYF

V gene: TRBV7-2
D gene: NA
J gene: TRBJ2-7
clone size: NA
CDR3 DNA: TGTGCCAGCAGCCCAGGTCCCAGCGGTTACGAGCAGTACTTC
CDR3 protein: CASSPGPSGYEQYF

V gene: TRBV28
D gene: NA
J gene: TRBJ2-1
clone size: NA
CDR3 DNA: TGTGCCAGCAGTACCACCTTAGCGAAAACCTACAATGAGCAGTTCTTC
CDR3 protein: CASSTTLAKTYNEQFF

V gene: TRBV28
D gene: NA
J gene: TRBJ2-7
clone size: NA
CDR3 DNA: TGTGCCAGCAGTTTACTGGACTCCTACGAGCAGTACTTC
CDR3 protein: CASSLLDSYEQYF

V gene: TRBV6-1
D gene: NA
J gene: TRBJ1-4
clone size: NA
CDR3 DNA: TGTGCCAGCAGTACCAGGGTAACTAATGAAAAACTGTTTTTT
CDR3 protein: CASSTRVTNEKLFF

V gene: TRBV28
D gene: TRBD1
J gene: TRBJ2-5
clone size: NA
CDR3 DNA: TGTGCCAGCAGCCACGGACAGGCCCAAGAGACCCAGTACTTC
CDR3 protein: CASSHGQAQETQYF

V gene: TRBV30
D gene: TRBD1
J gene: TRBJ1-1
clone size: NA
CDR3 DNA: TGTGCCTGGACCCGTCGACAGGGGAGGGCTTTCTTT
CDR3 protein: CAWTRRQGRAFF

V gene: TRBV6-6
D gene: NA
J gene: TRBJ2-1
clone size: NA
CDR3 DNA: TGTGCCAGCAGTCCAGGTTACAATGAGCAGTTCTTC
CDR3 protein: CASSPGYNEQFF

V gene: TRBV18
D gene: TRBD1
J gene: TRBJ2-2
clone size: few
CDR3 DNA: TGTGCCAGCTCACCACCGGGACAGGTGAACACCGGGGAGCTGTTTTTT
CDR3 protein: CASSPPGQVNTGELFF

V gene: TRBV5-4
D gene: TRBD2
J gene: TRBJ2-2
clone size: NA
CDR3 DNA: TGTGCCAGCAGCTATCCTAGCGGGAACACCGGGGAGCTGTTTTTT
CDR3 protein: CASSYPSGNTGELFF

V gene: TRBV6-5
D gene: TRBD1
J gene: TRBJ1-2
clone size: NA
CDR3 DNA: TGTGCCAGCAGTTACTCGTGGACAGGGACGAACTATGGCTACACCTTC
CDR3 protein: CASSYSWTGTNYGYTF

V gene: TRBV7-8
D gene: NA
J gene: TRBJ2-7
clone size: NA
CDR3 DNA: TGTGCCAGCAGCCCGCGAATTCCTGGGACCGATACGTCCTACGAGCAGTACTTC
CDR3 protein: CASSPRIPGTDTSYEQYF

V gene: TRBV4-1
D gene: NA
J gene: TRBJ2-3
clone size: NA
CDR3 DNA: TGCGCCAGCAGCCCCCTCGGAGGGGATAGAAATACGCAGTATTTT
CDR3 protein: CASSPLGGDRNTQYF

V gene: TRBV19
D gene: NA
J gene: TRBJ2-2
clone size: NA
CDR3 DNA: TGTGCCAGGTCGGGGGCAGCCGGGGAGCTGTTTTTT
CDR3 protein: CARSGAAGELFF

V gene: TRBV28
D gene: NA
J gene: TRBJ2-7
clone size: NA
CDR3 DNA: TGTGCCAGCAGTTTATGGGGAGGATCCGAGCAGTACTTC
CDR3 protein: CASSLWGGSEQYF

V gene: TRBV6-5
D gene: NA
J gene: TRBJ2-7
clone size: NA
CDR3 DNA: TGTGCCAGCAGTTATGCTTGGCAGGGGACATACGAGCAGTACTTC
CDR3 protein: CASSYAWQGTYEQYF

V gene: TRBV18
D gene: TRBD1
J gene: TRBJ2-7
clone size: NA
CDR3 DNA: TGTGCCAGCTCAAGACAGGGGGACCCTTACGAGCAGTACTTC
CDR3 protein: CASSRQGDPYEQYF

V gene: TRBV2
D gene: NA
J gene: TRBJ1-1
clone size: once
CDR3 DNA: TGTGCCAGCAGTCGCGTCAGGGGACACACTGAAGCTTTCTTT
CDR3 protein: CASSRVRGHTEAFF

V gene: TRBV19
D gene: TRBD2
J gene: TRBJ2-1
clone size: NA
CDR3 DNA: TGTGCCAGTACGGGACTAGCGGGAGTCGGTAATGAGCAGTTCTTC
CDR3 protein: CASTGLAGVGNEQFF

V gene: TRBV2
D gene: NA
J gene: TRBJ2-7
clone size: NA
CDR3 DNA: TGTGCCAGCAGACCAGACCTACTCCTCTACGAGCAGTACTTC
CDR3 protein: CASRPDLLLYEQYF

V gene: TRBV9
D gene: TRBD2
J gene: TRBJ2-1
clone size: NA
CDR3 DNA: TGTGCCAGCAGCGTAGTCGAAATAGCGGGAGGGTCCTACAATGAGCAGTTCTTC
CDR3 protein: CASSVVEIAGGSYNEQFF

V gene: TRBV9
D gene: NA
J gene: TRBJ2-1
clone size: NA
CDR3 DNA: TGTGCCAGCAGCGGAAGGGGTTCCTACAATGAGCAGTTCTTC
CDR3 protein: CASSGRGSYNEQFF

V gene: TRBV18
D gene: TRBD1
J gene: TRBJ2-3
clone size: few
CDR3 DNA: TGTGCCAGCTCACCGATGACAGGGATCGGCACAGATACGCAGTATTTT
CDR3 protein: CASSPMTGIGTDTQYF

V gene: TRBV5-1
D gene: NA
J gene: TRBJ2-5
clone size: NA
CDR3 DNA: TGCGCCAGCAGCTTGAGATCCCTTTGGGAGACCCAGTACTTC
CDR3 protein: CASSLRSLWETQYF

V gene: TRBV15
D gene: NA
J gene: TRBJ2-1
clone size: NA
CDR3 DNA: TGTGCCACCAGCAGCCTTACTAGTTTGGCTTACTACAATGAGCAGTTCTTC
CDR3 protein: CATSSLTSLAYYNEQFF

V gene: TRBV2
D gene: TRBD2
J gene: TRBJ2-1
clone size: NA
CDR3 DNA: TGTGCCAGCAGGGGAGTAGCGGGAGGGTCGTACAATGAGCAGTTCTTC
CDR3 protein: CASRGVAGGSYNEQFF

V gene: TRBV11-2
D gene: NA
J gene: TRBJ2-7
clone size: NA
CDR3 DNA: TGTGCCAGCAGCCAGGGCAACAGCCACGAGCAGTACTTC
CDR3 protein: CASSQGNSHEQYF